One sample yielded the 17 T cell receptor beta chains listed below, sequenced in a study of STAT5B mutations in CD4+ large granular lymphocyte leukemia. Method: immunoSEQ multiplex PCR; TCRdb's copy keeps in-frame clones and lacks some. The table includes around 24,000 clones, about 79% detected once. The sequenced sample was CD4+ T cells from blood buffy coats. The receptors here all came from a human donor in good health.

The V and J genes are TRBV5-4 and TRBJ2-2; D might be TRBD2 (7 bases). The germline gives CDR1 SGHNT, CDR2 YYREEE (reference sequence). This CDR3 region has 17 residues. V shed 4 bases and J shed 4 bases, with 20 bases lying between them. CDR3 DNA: TGTGCCAGCAGCCAGGTGGGGGCGGGAGCGGGCACCGGGGAGCTGTTTTTT. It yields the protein CASSQVGAGAGTGELFF.

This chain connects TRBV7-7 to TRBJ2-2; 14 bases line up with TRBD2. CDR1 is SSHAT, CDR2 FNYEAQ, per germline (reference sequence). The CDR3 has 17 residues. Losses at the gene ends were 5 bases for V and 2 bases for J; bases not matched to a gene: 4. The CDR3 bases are TGTGCCAGCAGCATGACTAGCGGGAGGGTAAACACCGGGGAGCTGTTTTTT. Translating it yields CASSMTSGRVNTGELFF.

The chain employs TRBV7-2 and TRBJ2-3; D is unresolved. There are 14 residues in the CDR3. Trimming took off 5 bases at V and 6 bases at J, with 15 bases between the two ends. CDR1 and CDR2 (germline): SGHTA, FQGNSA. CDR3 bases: TGTGCCAGCAGCCCAGCCTTACATTGGGATACGCAGTATTTT. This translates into CASSPALHWDTQYF.

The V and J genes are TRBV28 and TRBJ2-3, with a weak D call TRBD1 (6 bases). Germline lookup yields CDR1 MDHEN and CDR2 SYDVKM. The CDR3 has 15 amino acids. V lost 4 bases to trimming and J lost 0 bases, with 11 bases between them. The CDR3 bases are TGTGCCAGCAGTTCCCTCGGACAGAGCACAGATACGCAGTATTTT. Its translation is CASSSLGQSTDTQYF. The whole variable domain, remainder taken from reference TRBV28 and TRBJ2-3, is DVKVTQSSRYLVKRTGEKVFLECVQDMDHENMFWYRQDPGLGLRLIYFSYDVKMKEKGDIPEGYSVSREKKERFSLILESASTNQTSMYLCASSSLGQSTDTQYFGPGTRLTVL.

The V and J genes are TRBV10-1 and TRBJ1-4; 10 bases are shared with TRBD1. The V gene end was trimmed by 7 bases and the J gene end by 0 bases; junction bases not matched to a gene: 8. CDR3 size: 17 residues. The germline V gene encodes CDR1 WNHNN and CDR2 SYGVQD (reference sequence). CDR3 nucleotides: TGCGCCAGCAAGACAGGGGGCCCATTTGCAACTAATGAAAAACTGTTTTTT. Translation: CASKTGGPFATNEKLFF.

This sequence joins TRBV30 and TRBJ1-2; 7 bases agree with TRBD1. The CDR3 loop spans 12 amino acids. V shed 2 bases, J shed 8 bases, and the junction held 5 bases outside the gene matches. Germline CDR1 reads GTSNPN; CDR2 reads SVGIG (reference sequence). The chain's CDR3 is CAWSPRDSGYTF. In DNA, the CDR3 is TGTGCCTGGAGTCCCAGGGACAGCGGCTACACCTTC. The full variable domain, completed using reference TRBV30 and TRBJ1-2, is SQTIHQWPATLVQPVGSPLSLECTVEGTSNPNLYWYRQAAGRGLQLLFYSVGIGQISSEVPQNLSASRPQDRQFILSSKKLLLSDSGFYLCAWSPRDSGYTFGSGTRLTVV.

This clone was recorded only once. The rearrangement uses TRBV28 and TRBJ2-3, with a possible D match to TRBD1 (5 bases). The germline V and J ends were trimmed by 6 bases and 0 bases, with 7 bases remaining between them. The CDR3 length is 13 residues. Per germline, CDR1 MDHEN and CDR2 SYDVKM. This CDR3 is CASRTESTDTQYF. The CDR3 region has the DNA TGTGCCAGCAGGACAGAAAGCACAGATACGCAGTATTTT.

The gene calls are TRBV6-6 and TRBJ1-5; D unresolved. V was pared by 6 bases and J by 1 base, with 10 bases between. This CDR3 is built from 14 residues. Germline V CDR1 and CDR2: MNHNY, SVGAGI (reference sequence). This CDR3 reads CASSVTASNQPQHF. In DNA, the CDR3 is TGTGCCAGCAGCGTCACCGCAAGCAATCAGCCCCAGCATTTT.

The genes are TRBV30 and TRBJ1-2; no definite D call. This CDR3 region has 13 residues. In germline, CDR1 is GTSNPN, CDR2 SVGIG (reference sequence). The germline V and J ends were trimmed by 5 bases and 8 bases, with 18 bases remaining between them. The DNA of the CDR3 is TGTGCCTGGGATGAGTGGGATCGTGCGGGCTACACCTTC. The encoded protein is CAWDEWDRAGYTF.

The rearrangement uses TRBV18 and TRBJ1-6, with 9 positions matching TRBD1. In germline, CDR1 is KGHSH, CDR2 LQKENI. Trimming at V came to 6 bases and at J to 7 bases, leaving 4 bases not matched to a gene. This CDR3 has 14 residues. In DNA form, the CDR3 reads TGTGCCAGCTCGTCAGGACAGGGGAATTCACCCCTCCACTTT. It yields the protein CASSSGQGNSPLHF.

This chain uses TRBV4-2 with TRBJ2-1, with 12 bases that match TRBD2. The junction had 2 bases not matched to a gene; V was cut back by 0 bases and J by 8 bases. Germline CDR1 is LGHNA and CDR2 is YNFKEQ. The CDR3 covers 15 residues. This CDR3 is CASSQELAGGDEQFF. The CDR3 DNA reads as TGTGCCAGCAGCCAAGAGCTAGCGGGGGGGGATGAGCAGTTCTTC.

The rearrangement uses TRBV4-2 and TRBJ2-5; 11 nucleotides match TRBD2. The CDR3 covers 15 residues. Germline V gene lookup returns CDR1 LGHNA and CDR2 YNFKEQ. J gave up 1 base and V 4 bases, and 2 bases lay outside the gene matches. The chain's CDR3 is CASSRGLAAQETQYF. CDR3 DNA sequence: TGTGCCAGCAGCCGGGGACTAGCGGCCCAAGAGACCCAGTACTTC.

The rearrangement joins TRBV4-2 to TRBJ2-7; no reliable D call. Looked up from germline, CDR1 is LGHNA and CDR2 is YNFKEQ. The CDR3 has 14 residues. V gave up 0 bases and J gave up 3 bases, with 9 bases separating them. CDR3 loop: CASSQEMVGYEQYF. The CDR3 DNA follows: TGTGCCAGCAGCCAAGAAATGGTGGGCTACGAGCAGTACTTC.

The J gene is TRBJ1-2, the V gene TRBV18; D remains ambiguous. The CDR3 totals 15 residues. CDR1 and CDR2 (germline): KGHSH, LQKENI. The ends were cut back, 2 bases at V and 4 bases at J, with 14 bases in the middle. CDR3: CASSPIYKGTYGYTF. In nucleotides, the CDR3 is TGTGCCAGCTCACCAATTTATAAGGGAACCTATGGCTACACCTTC.

The DNA for the CDR3 is TGTGCCAGCAGGTCGACGGGGGGGACCCAGTACTTC. This gives the protein CASRSTGGTQYF. The gene calls are TRBV5-5 and TRBJ2-5, with TRBD2 matching 7 bases. After removal of 5 bases from V and 7 bases from J, the junction contained 5 bases not matched to a gene. Germline lookup yields CDR1 SGHKS and CDR2 YYEKEE (reference sequence). This CDR3 spans 12 amino acids.

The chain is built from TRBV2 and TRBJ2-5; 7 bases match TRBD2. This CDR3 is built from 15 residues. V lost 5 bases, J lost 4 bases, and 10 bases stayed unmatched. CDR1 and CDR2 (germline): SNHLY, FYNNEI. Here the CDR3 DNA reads TGTGCCAGCAGTACCCAAATCACGGGGGGAGAGACCCAGTACTTC. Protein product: CASSTQITGGETQYF.

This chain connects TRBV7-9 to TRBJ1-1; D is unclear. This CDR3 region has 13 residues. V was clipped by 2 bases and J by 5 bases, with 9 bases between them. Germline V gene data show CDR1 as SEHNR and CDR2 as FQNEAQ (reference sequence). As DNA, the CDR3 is TGTGCCAGCAGCTTAAGGCGGGAAACTGAAGCTTTCTTT. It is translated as CASSLRRETEAFF.